The sequence of this T cell receptor beta chain was determined in a study of blood T cell repertoires in COVID-19. Study context: The United States, Italy and Spain provided the acute and convalescent COVID-19 samples. The cDNA or gDNA used as material had been derived from T cells, B-cell-depleted T cells, or PBMCs.

Authors' methods: Researchers report that nucleated cell counts were estimated from reference gene primer amplification. Profiling relied on immunoSEQ multiplex PCR, and the TCRdb table lists in-frame clones only, not all of them. For V, J and clone size, that table is used; D and trimming come from the DNA. The repertoire has 150,000 to 200,000 clones, over 60% of them found once; the top ten carry roughly 25%. Germline CDR1 reads SGHTA; CDR2 reads FQGNSA. With 5 bases removed from V and 0 bases from J, the gap between germline ends came to 10 bases. The length of the CDR3 is 14 residues. Material: peripheral blood. The TCR was taken from a woman aged 65 to 85 with acute or convalescent COVID-19. The chain is built from TRBV7-2 and TRBJ1-1; tentative D call: TRBD1 (6 bases). The CDR3 DNA reads TGTGCCAGCAGCCTGGACAGAATGAACACTGAAGCTTTCTTT. Protein product: CASSLDRMNTEAFF. The full variable domain, with the rest looked up from reference TRBV7-2 and TRBJ1-1, is GAGVSQSPSNKVTEKGKDVELRCDPISGHTALYWYRQSLGQGLEFLIYFQGNSAPDKSGLPSDRFSAERTGGSVSTLTIQRTQQEDSAVYLCASSLDRMNTEAFFGQGTRLTVV.